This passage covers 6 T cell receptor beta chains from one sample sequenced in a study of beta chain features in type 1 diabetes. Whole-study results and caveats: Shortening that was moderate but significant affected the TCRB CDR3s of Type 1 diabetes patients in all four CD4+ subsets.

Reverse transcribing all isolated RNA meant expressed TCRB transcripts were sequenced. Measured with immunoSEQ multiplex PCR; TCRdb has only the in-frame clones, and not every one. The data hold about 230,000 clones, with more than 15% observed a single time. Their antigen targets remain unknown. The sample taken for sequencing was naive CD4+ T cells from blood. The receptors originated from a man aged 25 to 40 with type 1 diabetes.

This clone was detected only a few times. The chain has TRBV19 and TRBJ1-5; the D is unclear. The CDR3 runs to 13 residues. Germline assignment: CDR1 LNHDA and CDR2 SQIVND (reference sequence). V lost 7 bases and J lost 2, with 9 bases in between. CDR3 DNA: TGTGCCAGTAACGTGGGAGGCAATCAGCCCCAGCATTTT. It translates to CASNVGGNQPQHF.

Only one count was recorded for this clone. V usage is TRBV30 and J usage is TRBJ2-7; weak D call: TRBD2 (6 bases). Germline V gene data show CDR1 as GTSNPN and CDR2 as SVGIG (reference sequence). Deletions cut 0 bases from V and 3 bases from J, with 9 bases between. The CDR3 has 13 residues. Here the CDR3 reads CAWSVQEGYEQYF. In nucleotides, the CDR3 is TGTGCCTGGAGTGTACAGGAGGGCTACGAGCAGTACTTC.

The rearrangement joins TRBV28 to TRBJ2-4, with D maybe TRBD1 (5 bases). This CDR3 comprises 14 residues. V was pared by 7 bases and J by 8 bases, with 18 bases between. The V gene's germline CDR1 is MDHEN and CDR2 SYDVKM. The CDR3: CASTNGQGTDIQYF. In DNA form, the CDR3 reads TGTGCCAGCACCAATGGCCAGGGTACCGACATTCAGTACTTC.

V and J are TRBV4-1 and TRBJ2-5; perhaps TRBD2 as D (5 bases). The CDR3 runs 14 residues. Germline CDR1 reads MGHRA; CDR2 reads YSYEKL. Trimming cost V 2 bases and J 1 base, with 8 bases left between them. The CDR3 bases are TGCGCCAGCAGCCAACATAGCGCCCAAGAGACCCAGTACTTC. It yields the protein CASSQHSAQETQYF.

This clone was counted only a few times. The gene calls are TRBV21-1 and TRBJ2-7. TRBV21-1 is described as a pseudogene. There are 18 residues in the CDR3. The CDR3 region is CASSEKLSGREFSYEQYF. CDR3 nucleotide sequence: TGTGCCAGTTCCGAGAAGCTGAGCGGCAGGGAGTTCTCCTACGAGCAGTACTTC.

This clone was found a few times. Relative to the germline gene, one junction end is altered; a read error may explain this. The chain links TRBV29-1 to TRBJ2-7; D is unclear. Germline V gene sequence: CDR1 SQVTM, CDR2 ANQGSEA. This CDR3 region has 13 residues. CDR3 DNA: TGCAGCGCTGAAAGCCCAAGCTCCTACGAGCAGTACTTC. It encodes CSAESPSSYEQYF.